This TCR beta chain was identified during a study of CD8 T cells in Susac syndrome. Study-wide points: The study recognized that the number of individuals in its TCR sequencing and HLA analysis was relatively small.

Looked up from germline, CDR1 is LGHDT and CDR2 is YNNKEL (reference sequence). This CDR3 comprises 16 residues. V lost 3 bases, J lost 2 bases, and 17 bases lay in between. The healthy controls were matched to patients by age and sex. The CD8+ and CD4+ T cells were negatively isolated, with the TEMRA cells enriched by FACS. Concerning this clonotype: Antigen unknown.

Reverse transcription of roughly 0.5 to 1 ug RNA was carried out with random hexamers. Amplification of TCR beta CDR3 was carried out by immunoSEQ multiplex PCR, which covered 54 Vbeta and 13 Jbeta segments. TCRdb used MiXCR to reprocess the immunoSEQ multiplex PCR reads, holding one entry per CDR3 protein. The repertoire holds around 170,000 distinct CDR3 sequences, roughly nine tenths seen once, with roughly 0.08% in the top ten. Sample: CD4+ T cells from PBMCs. The receptor comes from a human donor in good health. This chain connects TRBV3-1 to TRBJ2-7, with D perhaps given as TRBD1 or TRBD2 (6 bases each). CDR3 bases: TGTGCCAGCAGCCACTCAGGGGTAGCGGAAACCTACGAGCAGTACTTC. Translating it yields CASSHSGVAETYEQYF.